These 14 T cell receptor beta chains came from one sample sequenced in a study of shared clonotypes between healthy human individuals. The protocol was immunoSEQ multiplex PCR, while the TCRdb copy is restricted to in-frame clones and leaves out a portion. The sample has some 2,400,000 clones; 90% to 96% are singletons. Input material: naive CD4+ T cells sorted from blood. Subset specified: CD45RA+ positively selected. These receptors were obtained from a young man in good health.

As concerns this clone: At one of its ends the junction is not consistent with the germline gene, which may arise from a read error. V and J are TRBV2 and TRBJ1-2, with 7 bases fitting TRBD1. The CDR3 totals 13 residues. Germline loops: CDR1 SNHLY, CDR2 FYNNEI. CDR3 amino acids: CASSEGQDYGYTF. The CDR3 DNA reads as TGTGCCAGCAGCGAAGGACAGGACTATGGCTACACCTTC.

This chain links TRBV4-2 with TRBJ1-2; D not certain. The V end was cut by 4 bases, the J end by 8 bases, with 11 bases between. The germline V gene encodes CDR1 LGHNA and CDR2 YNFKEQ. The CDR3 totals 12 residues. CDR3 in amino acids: CASSPPLGGYTF. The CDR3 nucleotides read TGTGCCAGCAGCCCGCCACTTGGGGGCTACACCTTC.

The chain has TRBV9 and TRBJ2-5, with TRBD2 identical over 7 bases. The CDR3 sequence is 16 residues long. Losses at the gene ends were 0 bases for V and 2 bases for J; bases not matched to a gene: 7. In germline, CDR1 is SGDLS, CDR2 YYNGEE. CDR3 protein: CASSVEGGTIQETQYF. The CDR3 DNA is TGTGCCAGCAGCGTAGAGGGAGGGACGATTCAAGAGACCCAGTACTTC.

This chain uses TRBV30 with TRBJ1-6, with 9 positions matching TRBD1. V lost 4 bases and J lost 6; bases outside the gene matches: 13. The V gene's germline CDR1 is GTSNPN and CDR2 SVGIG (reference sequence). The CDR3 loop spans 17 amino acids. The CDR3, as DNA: TGTGCCTGGAATACAGGGGGCCTTGCTCCTTCTAATTCACCCCTCCACTTT. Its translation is CAWNTGGLAPSNSPLHF.

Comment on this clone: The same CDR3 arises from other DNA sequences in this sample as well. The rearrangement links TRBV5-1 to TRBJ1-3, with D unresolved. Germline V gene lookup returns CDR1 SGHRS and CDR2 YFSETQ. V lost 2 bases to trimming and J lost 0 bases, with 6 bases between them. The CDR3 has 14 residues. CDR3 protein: CASSFDFSGNTIYF. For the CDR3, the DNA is TGCGCCAGCAGCTTCGACTTCTCTGGAAACACCATATATTTT.

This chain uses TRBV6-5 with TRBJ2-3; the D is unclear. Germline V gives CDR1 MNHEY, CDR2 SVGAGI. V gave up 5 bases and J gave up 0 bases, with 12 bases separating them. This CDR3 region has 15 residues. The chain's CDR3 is CASSRHQGSTDTQYF. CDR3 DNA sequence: TGTGCCAGCAGTCGACACCAAGGTAGCACAGATACGCAGTATTTT.

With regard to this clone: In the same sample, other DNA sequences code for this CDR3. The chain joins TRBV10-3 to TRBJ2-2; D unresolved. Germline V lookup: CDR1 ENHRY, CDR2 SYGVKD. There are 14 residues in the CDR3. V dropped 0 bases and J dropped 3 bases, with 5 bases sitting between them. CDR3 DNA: TGTGCCATCAGTGAGTCCGGAGACACCGGGGAGCTGTTTTTT. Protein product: CAISESGDTGELFF.

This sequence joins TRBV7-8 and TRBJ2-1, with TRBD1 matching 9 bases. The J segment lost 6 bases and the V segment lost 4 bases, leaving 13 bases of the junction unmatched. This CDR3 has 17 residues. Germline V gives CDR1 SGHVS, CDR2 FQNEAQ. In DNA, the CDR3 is TGTGCCAGCAGCTCAGAGCGGGGACAGGGAAATGTCAATGAGCAGTTCTTC. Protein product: CASSSERGQGNVNEQFF.

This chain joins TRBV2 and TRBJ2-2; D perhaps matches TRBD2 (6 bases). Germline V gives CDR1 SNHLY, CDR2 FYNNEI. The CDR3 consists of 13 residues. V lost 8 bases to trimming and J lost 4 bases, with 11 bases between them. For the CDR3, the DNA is TGTGCCAGCCGCGGGGTAATCACCGGGGAGCTGTTTTTT. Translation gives CASRGVITGELFF.

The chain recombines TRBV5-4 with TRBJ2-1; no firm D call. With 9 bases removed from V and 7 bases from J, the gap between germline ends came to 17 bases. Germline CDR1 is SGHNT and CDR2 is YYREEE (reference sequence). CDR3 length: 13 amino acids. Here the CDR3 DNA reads TGTGCCACCCGTCGAAAGTCTGAGAATGAGCAGTTCTTC. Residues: CATRRKSENEQFF.

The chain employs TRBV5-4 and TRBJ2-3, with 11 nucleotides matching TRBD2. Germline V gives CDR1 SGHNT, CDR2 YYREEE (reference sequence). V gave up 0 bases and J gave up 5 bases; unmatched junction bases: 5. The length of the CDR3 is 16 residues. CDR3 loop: CASSLGPGLAEDTQYF. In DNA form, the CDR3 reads TGTGCCAGCAGCTTGGGCCCGGGACTAGCGGAAGATACGCAGTATTTT.

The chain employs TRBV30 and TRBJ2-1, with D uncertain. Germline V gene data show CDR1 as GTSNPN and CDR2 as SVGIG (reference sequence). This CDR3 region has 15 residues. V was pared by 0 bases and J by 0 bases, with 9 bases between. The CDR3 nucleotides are TGTGCCTGGAGTGTACCATGGAGCTCCTACAATGAGCAGTTCTTC. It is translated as CAWSVPWSSYNEQFF.

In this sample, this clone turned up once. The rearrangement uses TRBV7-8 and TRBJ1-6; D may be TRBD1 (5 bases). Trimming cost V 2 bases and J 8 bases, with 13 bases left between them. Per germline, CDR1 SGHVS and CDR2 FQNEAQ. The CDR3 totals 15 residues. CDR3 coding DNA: TGTGCCAGCAGCTTATGGGGGAAGGAACATTCACCCCTCCACTTT. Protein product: CASSLWGKEHSPLHF.

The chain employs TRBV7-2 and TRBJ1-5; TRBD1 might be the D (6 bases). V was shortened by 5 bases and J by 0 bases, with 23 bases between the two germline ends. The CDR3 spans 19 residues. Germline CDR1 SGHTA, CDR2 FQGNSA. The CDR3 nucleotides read TGTGCCAGCAGCCCCCAAACAGGGAAGAGAGGGTATAGCAATCAGCCCCAGCATTTT. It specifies CASSPQTGKRGYSNQPQHF.